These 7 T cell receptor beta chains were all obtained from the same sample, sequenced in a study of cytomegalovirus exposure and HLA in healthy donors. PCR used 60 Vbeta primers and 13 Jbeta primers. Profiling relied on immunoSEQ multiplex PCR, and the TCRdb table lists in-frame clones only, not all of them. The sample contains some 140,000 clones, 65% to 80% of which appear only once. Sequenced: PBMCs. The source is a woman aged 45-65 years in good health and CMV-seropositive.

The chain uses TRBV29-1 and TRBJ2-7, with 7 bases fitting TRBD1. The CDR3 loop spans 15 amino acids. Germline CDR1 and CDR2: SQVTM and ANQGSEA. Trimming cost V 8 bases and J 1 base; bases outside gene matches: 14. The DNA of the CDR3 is TGCAGCATCTCCCCCCGGGACAGTGAATCCTACGAGCAGTACTTC. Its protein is CSISPRDSESYEQYF.

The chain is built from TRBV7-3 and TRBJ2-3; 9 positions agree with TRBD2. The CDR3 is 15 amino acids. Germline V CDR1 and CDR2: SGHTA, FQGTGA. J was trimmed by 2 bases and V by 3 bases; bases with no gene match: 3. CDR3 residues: CASSFSSGNTDTQYF. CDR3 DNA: TGTGCCAGCAGCTTCTCTAGCGGGAACACAGATACGCAGTATTTT.

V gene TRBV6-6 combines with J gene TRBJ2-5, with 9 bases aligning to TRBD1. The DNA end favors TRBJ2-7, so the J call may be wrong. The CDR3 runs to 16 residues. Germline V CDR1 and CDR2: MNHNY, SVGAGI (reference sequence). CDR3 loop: CASSYPGDRADYEQYF. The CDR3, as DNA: TGTGCCAGCAGTTATCCGGGGGACAGGGCCGACTACGAGCAGTACTTC.

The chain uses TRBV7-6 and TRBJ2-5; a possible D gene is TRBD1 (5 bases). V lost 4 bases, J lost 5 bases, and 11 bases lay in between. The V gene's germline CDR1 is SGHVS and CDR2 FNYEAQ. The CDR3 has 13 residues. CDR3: CASSSGLAETQYF. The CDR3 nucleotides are TGTGCCAGCAGCTCAGGGCTTGCGGAGACCCAGTACTTC.

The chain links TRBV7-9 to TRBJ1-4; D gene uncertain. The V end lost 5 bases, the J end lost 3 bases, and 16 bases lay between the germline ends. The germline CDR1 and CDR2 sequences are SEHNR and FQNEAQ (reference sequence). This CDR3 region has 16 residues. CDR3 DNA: TGTGCCAGCAGCACCCCCTGGAGAAAGCCTAATGAAAAACTGTTTTTT. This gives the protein CASSTPWRKPNEKLFF.

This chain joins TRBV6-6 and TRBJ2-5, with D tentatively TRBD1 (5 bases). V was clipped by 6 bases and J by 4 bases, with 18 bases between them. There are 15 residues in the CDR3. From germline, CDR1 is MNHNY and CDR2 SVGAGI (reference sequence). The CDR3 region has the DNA TGTGCCAGCAGCCCCTATAAGGCCCAGGGAGAGACCCAGTACTTC. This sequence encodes CASSPYKAQGETQYF.

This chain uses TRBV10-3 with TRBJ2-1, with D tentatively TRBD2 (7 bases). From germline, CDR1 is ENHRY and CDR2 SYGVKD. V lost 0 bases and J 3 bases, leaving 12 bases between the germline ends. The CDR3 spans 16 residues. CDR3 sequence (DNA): TGTGCCATCAGTGAGTCAACCGGGGGGCACTACAATGAGCAGTTCTTC. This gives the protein CAISESTGGHYNEQFF.